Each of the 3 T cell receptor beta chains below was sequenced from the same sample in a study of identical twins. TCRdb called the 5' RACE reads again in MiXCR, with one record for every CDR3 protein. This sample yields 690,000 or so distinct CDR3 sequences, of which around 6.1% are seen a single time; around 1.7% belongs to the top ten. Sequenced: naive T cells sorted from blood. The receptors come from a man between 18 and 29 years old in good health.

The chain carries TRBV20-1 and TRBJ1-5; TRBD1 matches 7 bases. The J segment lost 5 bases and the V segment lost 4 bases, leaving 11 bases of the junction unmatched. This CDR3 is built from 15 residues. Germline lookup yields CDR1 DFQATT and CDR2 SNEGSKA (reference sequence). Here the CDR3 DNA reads TGCAGTGCTAACACTGGACAGGAAAGGGATCAGCCCCAGCATTTT. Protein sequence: CSANTGQERDQPQHF.

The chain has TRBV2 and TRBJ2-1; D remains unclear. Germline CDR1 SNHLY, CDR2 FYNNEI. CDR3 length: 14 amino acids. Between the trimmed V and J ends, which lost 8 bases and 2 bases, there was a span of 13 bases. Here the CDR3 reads CASRIGKPYNEQFF. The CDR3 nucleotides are TGTGCCAGCCGGATCGGAAAACCCTACAATGAGCAGTTCTTC.

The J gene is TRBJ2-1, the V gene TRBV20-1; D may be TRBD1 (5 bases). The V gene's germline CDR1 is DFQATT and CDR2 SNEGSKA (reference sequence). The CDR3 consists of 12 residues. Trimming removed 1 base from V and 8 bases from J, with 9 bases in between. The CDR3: CSARGGIHEQFF. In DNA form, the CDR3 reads TGCAGTGCTAGAGGGGGCATCCATGAGCAGTTCTTC.